Listed here are 28 T cell receptor beta chains from one sample, sequenced in a study of cytomegalovirus exposure and HLA in healthy donors. PCR was performed using 60 Vbeta and 13 Jbeta primers. The protocol was immunoSEQ multiplex PCR, while the TCRdb copy is restricted to in-frame clones and leaves out a portion. The table has over 150,000 clones, roughly 80% seen once; the top ten hold around 13%. Input material: PBMCs. The source is a man aged 25-45 years in good health and CMV-seropositive.

J is TRBJ2-3 and V is TRBV6-1, with D perhaps matching TRBD2 (5 bases). V was pared by 2 bases and J by 3 bases, with 18 bases between. Germline V gene sequence: CDR1 MNHNS, CDR2 SASEGT. CDR3 length: 17 amino acids. The CDR3, as DNA: TGTGCCAGCAGTGAATCACGGGAAACGTCCCTTACAGATACGCAGTATTTT. It yields the protein CASSESRETSLTDTQYF.

This clone was recorded only once. The J gene is TRBJ1-5, the V gene TRBV28; 7 positions agree with TRBD1. Trimming removed 7 bases from V and 2 bases from J; junction bases left unmatched: 14. The CDR3 is 17 amino acids. Germline CDR1 is MDHEN and CDR2 is SYDVKM. CDR3 region: CASTKTAGQHRNQPQHF. The CDR3 coding sequence is TGTGCCAGCACCAAAACCGCGGGACAGCACCGCAATCAGCCCCAGCATTTT.

The chain recombines TRBV18 with TRBJ1-4; 8 bases are shared with TRBD1. The junction had 2 bases not matched to a gene; V was cut back by 0 bases and J by 5 bases. The CDR3 runs 15 residues. Germline CDR1 is KGHSH and CDR2 is LQKENI. CDR3 residues: CASSPPRQGNEKLFF. CDR3 coding DNA: TGTGCCAGCTCACCACCGAGACAGGGGAATGAAAAACTGTTTTTT.

The V gene is TRBV18, the J gene TRBJ2-3; a weak D match, TRBD1 (5 bases). With 0 bases removed from V and 8 bases from J, the gap between germline ends came to 12 bases. The CDR3 contains 14 residues. Germline CDR1 KGHSH, CDR2 LQKENI. CDR3 sequence (DNA): TGTGCCAGCTCACCACCGGCCAGGGTTCGTACGCAGTATTTT. As protein: CASSPPARVRTQYF.

The CDR3 coding sequence is TGCGCCAGTTCCGTGGGCAGGAACACTGAAGCTTTCTTT. Translation gives CASSVGRNTEAFF. J is TRBJ1-1 and V is TRBV10-1, with unresolved D. This CDR3 is 13 amino acids long. Germline V gene sequence: CDR1 WNHNN, CDR2 SYGVQD (reference sequence). Trimming stripped 9 bases from V and 1 base from J, with 12 bases between.

The rearrangement joins TRBV7-9 to TRBJ1-1; 7 nucleotides match TRBD1. The CDR3 has 15 residues. Trimming took 5 bases from V and 4 from J; bases not matched to a gene: 10. Germline loops: CDR1 SEHNR, CDR2 FQNEAQ (reference sequence). This chain's CDR3 is CASSQDLDRITEAFF. The CDR3 DNA is TGTGCCAGCAGCCAAGACTTGGACAGGATCACTGAAGCTTTCTTT.

This clone turned up a few times. The chain carries TRBV7-3 and TRBJ2-1; 9 bases map to TRBD1. The CDR3 sequence is 15 residues long. The germline gives CDR1 SGHTA, CDR2 FQGTGA. V shed 5 bases, J shed 5 bases, and the junction held 7 bases outside the gene matches. The CDR3 reads CASSVEQGAHNEQFF. The CDR3 region has the DNA TGTGCCAGCAGCGTAGAACAGGGGGCCCACAATGAGCAGTTCTTC.

The chain employs TRBV9 and TRBJ2-5; the match to TRBD2 covers 13 bases. J lost 5 bases, V lost 3 bases, and 7 bases had no gene match. The CDR3 totals 16 residues. Germline V gene sequence: CDR1 SGDLS, CDR2 YYNGEE. CDR3 in DNA: TGTGCCAGCAGCGAGAGACTAGCGGGAGGATTGGAGACCCAGTACTTC. This sequence encodes CASSERLAGGLETQYF. The full variable domain, its missing parts supplied by reference TRBV9 and TRBJ2-5, is DSGVTQTPKHLITATGQRVTLRCSPRSGDLSVYWYQQSLDQGLQFLIQYYNGEERAKGNILERFSAQQFPDLHSELNLSSLELGDSALYFCASSERLAGGLETQYFGPGTRLLVL.

V gene TRBV5-4 combines with J gene TRBJ2-5, with D possibly matching TRBD1 (6 bases). V was pared by 0 bases and J by 5 bases, with 8 bases between. Germline V gene lookup returns CDR1 SGHNT and CDR2 YYREEE (reference sequence). The length of the CDR3 is 13 residues. The CDR3 nucleotides are TGTGCCAGCAGCTTGGAGGGGGTGGAGACCCAGTACTTC. Protein sequence: CASSLEGVETQYF. Using reference TRBV5-4 and TRBJ2-5 for the parts outside the CDR3, the full variable domain is ETGVTQSPTHLIKTRGQQVTLRCSSQSGHNTVSWYQQALGQGPQFIFQYYREEENGRGNFPPRFSGLQFPNYSSELNVNALELDDSALYLCASSLEGVETQYFGPGTRLLVL.

The chain carries TRBV9 and TRBJ2-2, with 9 bases fitting TRBD1. Germline V gives CDR1 SGDLS, CDR2 YYNGEE. Trimming at V came to 3 bases and at J to 3 bases, leaving 6 bases not matched to a gene. The CDR3 is made up of 16 amino acids. The chain's CDR3 is CASSEPGQGYTGELFF. DNA of the CDR3: TGTGCCAGCAGCGAACCGGGACAGGGATACACCGGGGAGCTGTTTTTT.

In this sample, this clone turned up once. The V and J genes are TRBV27 and TRBJ1-2, with 8 bases lining up with TRBD1. The CDR3 loop spans 15 amino acids. V dropped 5 bases and J dropped 2; count of bases not matched to a gene: 7. Looked up from germline, CDR1 is MNHEY and CDR2 is SMNVEV (reference sequence). The CDR3 coding sequence is TGTGCCAGCAGTCCGCTACAGGGGGGGAACTATGGCTACACCTTC. Protein product: CASSPLQGGNYGYTF.

This clone has a handful of counts. The chain has TRBV6-4 and TRBJ2-3; 7 bases agree with TRBD2. The CDR3 length is 14 residues. V dropped 6 bases and J dropped 2; count of bases not matched to a gene: 5. The germline gives CDR1 MRHNA, CDR2 SNTAGT. The CDR3, as DNA: TGTGCCAGCAGAACTAGCGCCAACACAGATACGCAGTATTTT. This codes for CASRTSANTDTQYF.

The V and J genes are TRBV12-5 and TRBJ2-7; D might be TRBD1 (5 bases). The CDR3 length is 14 residues. Trimming took off 9 bases at V and 1 base at J, with 16 bases between the two ends. CDR1 and CDR2 (germline): LGHNT, FRNRAP. CDR3 amino acids: CASRTASGSYEQYF. In DNA, the CDR3 is TGTGCTAGCCGGACCGCGTCAGGGTCCTACGAGCAGTACTTC.

This sequence joins TRBV5-4 and TRBJ1-4, with 8 bases matching TRBD1. Trimming took 4 bases from V and 6 from J; bases not matched to a gene: 5. The CDR3 consists of 14 residues. CDR1 is SGHNT and CDR2 is YYREEE in the germline V gene (reference sequence). The DNA for the CDR3 is TGTGCCAGCAGCCAAAAGACAGGGGATGAAAAACTGTTTTTT. Translated, it gives CASSQKTGDEKLFF.

The rearrangement links TRBV29-1 to TRBJ2-7; possibly TRBD1 for D (5 bases). CDR1 is SQVTM, CDR2 ANQGSEA, per germline. With 4 bases removed from V and 4 bases from J, the gap between germline ends came to 17 bases. CDR3 length equals 14 residues. CDR3 DNA: TGCAGCGTTGGAGCCCGGCAGGGTTCTTACGAGCAGTACTTC. It yields the protein CSVGARQGSYEQYF.

The chain joins TRBV5-1 to TRBJ2-7; 7 bases map to TRBD1. Germline CDR1 is SGHRS and CDR2 is YFSETQ. Trimming took 3 bases from V and 5 from J; bases not matched to a gene: 8. The CDR3 loop spans 14 amino acids. The DNA of the CDR3 is TGCGCCAGCAGCTCTATAGACAGGGCGCACGAGCAGTACTTC. Protein: CASSSIDRAHEQYF. Together with reference TRBV5-1 and TRBJ2-7, the CDR3 gives the full variable domain: KAGVTQTPRYLIKTRGQQVTLSCSPISGHRSVSWYQQTPGQGLQFLFEYFSETQRNKGNFPGRFSGRQFSNSRSEMNVSTLELGDSALYLCASSSIDRAHEQYFGPGTRLTVT.

The rearrangement uses TRBV7-9 and TRBJ1-2; TRBD1 might be the D (5 bases). Germline V gene data show CDR1 as SEHNR and CDR2 as FQNEAQ (reference sequence). The CDR3 is 15 residues long. The V end lost 5 bases, the J end lost 5 bases, and 18 bases lay between the germline ends. Here the CDR3 DNA reads TGTGCCAGCAGCACCAACAGGCCCGAAGAGTATGGCTACACCTTC. Encoded protein: CASSTNRPEEYGYTF. The variable domain in full, with the rest retrieved from reference TRBV7-9 and TRBJ1-2, is DTGVSQNPRHKITKRGQNVTFRCDPISEHNRLYWYRQTLGQGPEFLTYFQNEAQLEKSRLLSDRFSAERPKGSFSTLEIQRTEQGDSAMYLCASSTNRPEEYGYTFGSGTRLTVV.

V gene TRBV28 combines with J gene TRBJ2-1, with 12 bases identical to TRBD1. V shed 2 bases, J shed 6 bases, and the junction held 11 bases outside the gene matches. CDR1 is MDHEN, CDR2 SYDVKM, per germline. This CDR3 has 18 residues. DNA of the CDR3: TGTGCCAGCAGTTTAGAAGGGTGGGGACAGGGGGCGGGCAATGAGCAGTTCTTC. This encodes CASSLEGWGQGAGNEQFF.

In its sample, this clone was seen a few times. The V gene is TRBV28, the J gene TRBJ2-7; 13 nucleotides agree with TRBD2. This CDR3 contains 15 residues. Germline trimming cut 2 bases from V and 2 bases from J; bases unmatched to any gene: 0. Germline CDR1 MDHEN, CDR2 SYDVKM. The CDR3, as DNA: TGTGCCAGCAGTTTAGGGACTAGCGGGACCTACGAGCAGTACTTC. Translating gives CASSLGTSGTYEQYF. The full variable domain, with the rest looked up from reference TRBV28 and TRBJ2-7, is DVKVTQSSRYLVKRTGEKVFLECVQDMDHENMFWYRQDPGLGLRLIYFSYDVKMKEKGDIPEGYSVSREKKERFSLILESASTNQTSMYLCASSLGTSGTYEQYFGPGTRLTVT.

This clone has only one observation. The chain employs TRBV4-2 and TRBJ2-7; the match to TRBD2 covers 10 bases. The germline V gene has CDR1 LGHNA and CDR2 YNFKEQ. There are 15 residues in the CDR3. V gave up 2 bases and J gave up 3 bases; unmatched junction bases: 4. This CDR3 is CASSQLLAGSYEQYF. The CDR3, as DNA: TGTGCCAGCAGCCAACTACTAGCGGGGAGCTACGAGCAGTACTTC.

The chain has TRBV7-3 and TRBJ2-2; 8 bases match TRBD2. The CDR3 is 15 amino acids. In germline, CDR1 is SGHTA, CDR2 FQGTGA. V shed 3 bases and J 6 bases; nucleotides not matched to a gene: 6. This chain's CDR3 is CASSFGGGRAGELFF. The CDR3 nucleotides read TGTGCCAGCAGCTTCGGCGGGGGGCGAGCCGGGGAGCTGTTTTTT.

V is TRBV18 and J is TRBJ1-2; 7 bases agree with TRBD1. The CDR3 has 14 residues. Germline loops: CDR1 KGHSH, CDR2 LQKENI. Germline trimming cut 3 bases from V and 7 bases from J; bases unmatched to any gene: 8. This chain's CDR3 is CASSPEQGGTGYTF. DNA for the CDR3: TGTGCCAGCTCACCGGAGCAGGGGGGTACTGGCTACACCTTC.

This chain links TRBV10-3 with TRBJ1-1, with 8 nucleotides matching TRBD1. J lost 5 bases, V lost 4 bases, and 9 bases had no gene match. This CDR3 is 15 amino acids long. Germline CDR1 is ENHRY and CDR2 is SYGVKD. Here the CDR3 reads CAISADREFRTEAFF. Here the CDR3 DNA reads TGTGCCATCAGTGCGGACAGGGAGTTTAGGACTGAAGCTTTCTTT.

As regards this clone: A junction boundary mismatches the germline segment, possibly from a read error. The CDR3 region has the DNA TGTGCTAGCAGCCAATCAACAGGGGTAGATACGCAGTATTTT. This codes for CASSQSTGVDTQYF. The chain employs TRBV7-7 and TRBJ2-3, with 7 bases lining up with TRBD1. The CDR3 has 14 residues. Germline loops: CDR1 SSHAT, CDR2 FNYEAQ (reference sequence).

This chain uses TRBV28 with TRBJ2-4; TRBD2 matches at 13 bases. Per the germline V gene, CDR1 is MDHEN and CDR2 is SYDVKM. The CDR3 consists of 17 residues. The J segment lost 6 bases and the V segment lost 6 bases, leaving 11 bases of the junction unmatched. The CDR3 here is CASSPGTSGKGTNIQYF. The CDR3 coding sequence is TGTGCCAGCAGCCCCGGGACTAGCGGGAAAGGGACAAACATTCAGTACTTC.

This chain uses TRBV4-2 with TRBJ2-2; TRBD1 might be the D (5 bases). The CDR3 runs 14 residues. In germline, CDR1 is LGHNA, CDR2 YNFKEQ. V lost 2 bases to trimming and J lost 4 bases, with 8 bases between them. The CDR3, as DNA: TGTGCCAGCAGCCAAATGCAGGGCACCGGGGAGCTGTTTTTT. This codes for CASSQMQGTGELFF.

The rearrangement joins TRBV10-1 to TRBJ2-5; the D gene is possibly TRBD1 (6 bases). With the DNA end fitting TRBJ2-7 better, the J assignment may be wrong. The CDR3 is made up of 14 amino acids. The V gene's germline CDR1 is WNHNN and CDR2 SYGVQD (reference sequence). The DNA of the CDR3 is TGCGCCAGCAGTTTAGGGGGAAGCTCCTACGAGCAGTACTTC. The encoded protein is CASSLGGSSYEQYF.

V and J are TRBV25-1 and TRBJ2-5; TRBD1 is a possible D gene (6 bases). The assigned J gene may be wrong: the sequence end matches TRBJ2-7 better. CDR1 is MGHDK and CDR2 is SYGVNS in the germline V gene. The CDR3 contains 13 residues. The CDR3 bases are TGTGCCAGCAGGGGGGACATATCCTACGAGCAGTACTTC. Protein: CASRGDISYEQYF.